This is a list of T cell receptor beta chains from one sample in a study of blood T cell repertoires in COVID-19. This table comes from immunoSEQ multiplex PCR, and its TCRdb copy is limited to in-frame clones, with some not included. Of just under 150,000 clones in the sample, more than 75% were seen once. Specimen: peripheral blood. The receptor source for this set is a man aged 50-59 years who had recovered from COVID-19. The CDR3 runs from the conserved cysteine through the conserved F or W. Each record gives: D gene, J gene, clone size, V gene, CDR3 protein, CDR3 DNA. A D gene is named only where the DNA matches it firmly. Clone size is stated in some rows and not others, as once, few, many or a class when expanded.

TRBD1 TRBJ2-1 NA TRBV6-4 CASSDEAGGYNEQFF TGTGCCAGCAGTGACGAGGCAGGGGGCTATAATGAGCAGTTCTTC
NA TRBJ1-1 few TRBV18 CASSPALNTEAFF TGTGCCAGCTCACCGGCTCTGAACACTGAAGCTTTCTTT
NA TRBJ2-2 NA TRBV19 CASSMGLASYGELFF TGTGCCAGTAGTATGGGGCTAGCGAGTTACGGGGAGCTGTTTTTT
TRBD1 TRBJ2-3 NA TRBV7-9 CASSHPGQGAISTTDTQYF TGTGCCAGCAGTCACCCGGGACAGGGGGCAATCTCCACCACAGATACGCAGTATTTT
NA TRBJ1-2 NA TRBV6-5 CASSPPGVDGYTF TGTGCCAGCAGTCCCCCGGGTGTAGATGGCTACACCTTC
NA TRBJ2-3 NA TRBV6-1 CASSEGSSGTDTQYF TGTGCCAGCAGTGAGGGCTCATCCGGCACAGATACGCAGTATTTT
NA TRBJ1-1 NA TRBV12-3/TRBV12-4 CASSLVIAEAFF TGTGCCAGCAGTTTAGTTATCGCTGAAGCTTTCTTT
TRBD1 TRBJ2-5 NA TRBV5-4 CASSLARQGIPQETQYF TGTGCCAGCAGCTTGGCGCGACAGGGCATACCCCAAGAGACCCAGTACTTC
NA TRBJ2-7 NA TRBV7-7 CASSLDRGYEQYF TGTGCTAGCAGCTTGGATAGGGGGTACGAGCAGTACTTC
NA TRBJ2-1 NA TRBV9 CASSVVQGSEQFF TGTGCCAGCAGCGTAGTTCAAGGGAGTGAGCAGTTCTTC
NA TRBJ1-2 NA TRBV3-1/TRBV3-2 CASSRIRGYGYTF TGTGCCAGCAGCCGCATACGGGGCTATGGCTACACCTTC
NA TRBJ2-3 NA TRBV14 CASSQYWSGKGTDTQYF TGTGCCAGCAGCCAATATTGGTCCGGGAAGGGCACAGATACGCAGTATTTT
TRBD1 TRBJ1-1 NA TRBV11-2 CASSPLTGTNTEAFF TGTGCCAGCAGCCCACTGACAGGGACGAACACTGAAGCTTTCTTT
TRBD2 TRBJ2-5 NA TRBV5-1 CASSQGRGQETQYF TGCGCCAGCAGCCAAGGGAGGGGTCAAGAGACCCAGTACTTC
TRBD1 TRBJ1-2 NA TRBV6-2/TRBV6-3 CASSHPPDREIYGYTF TGTGCCAGCAGCCACCCCCCCGACAGGGAAATATATGGCTACACCTTC